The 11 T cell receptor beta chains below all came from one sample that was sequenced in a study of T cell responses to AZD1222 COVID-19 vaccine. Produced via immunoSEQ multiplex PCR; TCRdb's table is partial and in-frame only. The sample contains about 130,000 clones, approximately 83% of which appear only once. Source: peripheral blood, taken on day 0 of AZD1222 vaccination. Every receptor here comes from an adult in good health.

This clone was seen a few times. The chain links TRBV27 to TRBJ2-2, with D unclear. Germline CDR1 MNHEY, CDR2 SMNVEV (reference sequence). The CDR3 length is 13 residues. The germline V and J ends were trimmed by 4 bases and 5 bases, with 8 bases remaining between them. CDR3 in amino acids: CASSSRRTGELFF. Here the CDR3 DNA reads TGTGCCAGCAGTTCCCGGCGGACCGGGGAGCTGTTTTTT.

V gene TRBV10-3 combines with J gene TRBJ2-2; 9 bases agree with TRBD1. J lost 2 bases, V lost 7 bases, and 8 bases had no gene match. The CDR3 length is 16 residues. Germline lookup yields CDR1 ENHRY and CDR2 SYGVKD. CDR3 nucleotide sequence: TGTGCCATCAAACCGGGACAGGGAGCTAACACCGGGGAGCTGTTTTTT. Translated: CAIKPGQGANTGELFF.

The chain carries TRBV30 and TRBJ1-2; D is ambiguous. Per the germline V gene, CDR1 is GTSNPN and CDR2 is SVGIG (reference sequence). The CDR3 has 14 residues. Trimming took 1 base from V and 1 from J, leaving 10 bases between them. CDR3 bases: TGTGCCTGGAGTGCACAGACACTTAACTATGGCTACACCTTC. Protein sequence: CAWSAQTLNYGYTF.

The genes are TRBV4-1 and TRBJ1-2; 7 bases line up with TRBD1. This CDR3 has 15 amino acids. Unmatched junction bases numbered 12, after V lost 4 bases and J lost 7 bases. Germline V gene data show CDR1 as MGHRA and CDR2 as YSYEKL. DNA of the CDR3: TGCGCCAGCAGCCCCCAAGCAACAGGGGCAGGTGGCTACACCTTC. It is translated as CASSPQATGAGGYTF.

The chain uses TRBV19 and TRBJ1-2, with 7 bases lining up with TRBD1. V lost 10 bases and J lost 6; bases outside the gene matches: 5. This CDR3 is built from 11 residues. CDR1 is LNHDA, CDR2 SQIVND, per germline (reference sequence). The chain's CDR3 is CATEGADGYTF. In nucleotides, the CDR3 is TGTGCCACCGAGGGGGCTGATGGCTACACCTTC.

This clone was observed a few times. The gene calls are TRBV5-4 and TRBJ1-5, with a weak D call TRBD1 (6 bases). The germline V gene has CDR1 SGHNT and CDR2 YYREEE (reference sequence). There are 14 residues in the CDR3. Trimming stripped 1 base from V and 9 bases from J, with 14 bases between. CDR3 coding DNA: TGTGCCAGCAGCTTGTGGGGGGCCGAGGGGCCCCAGCATTTT. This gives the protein CASSLWGAEGPQHF.

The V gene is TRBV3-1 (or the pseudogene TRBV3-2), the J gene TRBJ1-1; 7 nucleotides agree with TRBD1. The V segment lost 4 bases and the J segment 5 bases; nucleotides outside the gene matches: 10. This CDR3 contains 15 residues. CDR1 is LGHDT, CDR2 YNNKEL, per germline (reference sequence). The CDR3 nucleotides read TGTGCCAGCAGCCGAGTGACAGGGAGGTGGACTGAAGCTTTCTTT. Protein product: CASSRVTGRWTEAFF.

In nucleotides, the CDR3 is TGTGCCAGTAGTAGTCGGCGCGGGAGTAACCCCTACGAGCAGTACTTC. It translates to CASSSRRGSNPYEQYF. The gene calls are TRBV19 and TRBJ2-7; 7 bases are a match to TRBD2. Germline loops: CDR1 LNHDA, CDR2 SQIVND (reference sequence). The CDR3 is 16 amino acids. V trimming: 4 bases; J trimming: 2 bases; junction bases outside the gene matches: 11.

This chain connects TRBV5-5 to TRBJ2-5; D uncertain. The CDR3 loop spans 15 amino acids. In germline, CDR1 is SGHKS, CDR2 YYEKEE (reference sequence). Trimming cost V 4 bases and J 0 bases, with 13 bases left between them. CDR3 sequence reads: CASSVGRHNQETQYF. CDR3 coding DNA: TGTGCCAGCAGCGTTGGTCGACATAACCAAGAGACCCAGTACTTC.

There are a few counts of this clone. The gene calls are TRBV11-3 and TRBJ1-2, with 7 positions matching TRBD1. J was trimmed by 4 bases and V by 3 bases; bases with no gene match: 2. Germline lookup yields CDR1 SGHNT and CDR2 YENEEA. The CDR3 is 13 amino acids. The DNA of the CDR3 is TGTGCCAGCAGCTTGACAGGGCTCTATGGCTACACCTTC. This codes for CASSLTGLYGYTF.

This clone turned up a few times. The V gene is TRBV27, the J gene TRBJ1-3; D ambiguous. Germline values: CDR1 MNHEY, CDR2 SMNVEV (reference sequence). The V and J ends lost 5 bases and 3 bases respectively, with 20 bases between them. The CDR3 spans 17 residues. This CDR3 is CASSPERQKNFGNTIYF. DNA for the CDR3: TGTGCCAGCAGTCCAGAGAGACAAAAGAACTTTGGAAACACCATATATTTT.